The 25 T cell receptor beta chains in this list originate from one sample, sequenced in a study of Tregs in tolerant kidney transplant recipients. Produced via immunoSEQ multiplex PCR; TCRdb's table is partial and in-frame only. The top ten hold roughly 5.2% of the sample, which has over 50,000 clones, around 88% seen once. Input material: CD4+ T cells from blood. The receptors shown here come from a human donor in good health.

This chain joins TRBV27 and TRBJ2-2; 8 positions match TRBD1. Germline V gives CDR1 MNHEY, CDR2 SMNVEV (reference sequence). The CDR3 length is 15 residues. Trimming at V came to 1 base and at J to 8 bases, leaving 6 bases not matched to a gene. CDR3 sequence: CASSLFPQGAGELFF. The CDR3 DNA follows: TGTGCCAGCAGTTTATTCCCCCAGGGGGCTGGGGAGCTGTTTTTT.

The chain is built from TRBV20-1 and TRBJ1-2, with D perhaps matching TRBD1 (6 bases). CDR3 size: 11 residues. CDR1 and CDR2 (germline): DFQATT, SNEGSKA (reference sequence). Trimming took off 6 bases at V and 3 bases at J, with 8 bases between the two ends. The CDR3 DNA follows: TGCAGTGCGGAGGGGGACTATGGCTACACCTTC. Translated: CSAEGDYGYTF.

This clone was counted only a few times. This chain's CDR3 is CSAQRGYEQYF. CDR3 DNA sequence: TGCAGTGCTCAGCGGGGCTACGAGCAGTACTTC. The gene calls are TRBV20-1 and TRBJ2-7, with 7 bases that match TRBD2. Germline V gene data show CDR1 as DFQATT and CDR2 as SNEGSKA (reference sequence). The trim removed 5 bases at V and 3 bases at J, leaving 1 base unmatched. The CDR3 sequence is 11 residues long.

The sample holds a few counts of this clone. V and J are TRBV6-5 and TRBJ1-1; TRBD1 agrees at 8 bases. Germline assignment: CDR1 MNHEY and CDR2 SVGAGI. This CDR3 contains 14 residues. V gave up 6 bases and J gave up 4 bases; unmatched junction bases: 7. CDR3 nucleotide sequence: TGTGCCAGCAGCCGAGACAGGGGAATCACTGAAGCTTTCTTT. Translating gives CASSRDRGITEAFF.

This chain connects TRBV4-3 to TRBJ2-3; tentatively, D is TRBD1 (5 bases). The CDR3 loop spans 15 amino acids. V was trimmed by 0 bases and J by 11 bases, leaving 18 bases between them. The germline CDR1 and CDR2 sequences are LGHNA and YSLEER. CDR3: CASSQDGAPHQGQYF. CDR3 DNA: TGCGCCAGCAGCCAAGATGGGGCCCCCCATCAGGGGCAGTATTTT.

The CDR3 loop is CAWAVGEQFF. The CDR3 DNA follows: TGTGCCTGGGCCGTGGGTGAGCAGTTCTTC. The chain uses TRBV30 and TRBJ2-1; D unclear. CDR3 length equals 10 residues. Trimming stripped 5 bases from V and 9 bases from J, with 8 bases between. Germline-derived CDR1 and CDR2 are GTSNPN and SVGIG (reference sequence). Together with reference TRBV30 and TRBJ2-1, the CDR3 gives the full variable domain: SQTIHQWPATLVQPVGSPLSLECTVEGTSNPNLYWYRQAAGRGLQLLFYSVGIGQISSEVPQNLSASRPQDRQFILSSKKLLLSDSGFYLCAWAVGEQFFGPGTRLTVL.

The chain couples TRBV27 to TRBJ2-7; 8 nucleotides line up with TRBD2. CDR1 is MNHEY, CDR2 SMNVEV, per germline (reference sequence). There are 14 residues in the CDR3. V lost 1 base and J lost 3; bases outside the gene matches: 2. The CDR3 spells CASSLLRGGYEQYF. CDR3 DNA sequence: TGTGCCAGCAGTTTATTACGGGGGGGCTACGAGCAGTACTTC.

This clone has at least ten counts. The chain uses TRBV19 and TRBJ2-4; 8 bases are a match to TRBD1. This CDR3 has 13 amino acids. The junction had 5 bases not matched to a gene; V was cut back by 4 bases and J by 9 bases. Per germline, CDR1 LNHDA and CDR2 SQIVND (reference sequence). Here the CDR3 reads CASSNGQGSIQYF. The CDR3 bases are TGTGCCAGTAGTAACGGACAGGGAAGCATTCAGTACTTC.

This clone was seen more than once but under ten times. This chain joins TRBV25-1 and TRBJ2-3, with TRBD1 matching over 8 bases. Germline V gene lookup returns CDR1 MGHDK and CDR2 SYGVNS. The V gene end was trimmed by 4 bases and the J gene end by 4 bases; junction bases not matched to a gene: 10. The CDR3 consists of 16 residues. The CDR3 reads CASSAGDRGLPDTQYF. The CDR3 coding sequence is TGTGCCAGCAGTGCCGGAGACAGGGGTCTCCCAGATACGCAGTATTTT.

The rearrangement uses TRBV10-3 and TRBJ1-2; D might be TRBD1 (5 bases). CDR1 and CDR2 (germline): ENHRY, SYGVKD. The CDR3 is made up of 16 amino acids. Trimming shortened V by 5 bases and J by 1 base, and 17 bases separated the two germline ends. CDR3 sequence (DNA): TGTGCCATCAGTAGGCCTTCCGACAGTATTAACTATGGCTACACCTTC. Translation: CAISRPSDSINYGYTF.

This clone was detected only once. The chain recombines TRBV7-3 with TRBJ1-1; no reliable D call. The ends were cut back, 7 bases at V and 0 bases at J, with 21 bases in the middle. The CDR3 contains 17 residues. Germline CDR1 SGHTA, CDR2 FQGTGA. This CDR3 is CASTNWSTAEMNTEAFF. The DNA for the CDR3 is TGTGCCAGCACGAACTGGTCGACTGCGGAAATGAACACTGAAGCTTTCTTT. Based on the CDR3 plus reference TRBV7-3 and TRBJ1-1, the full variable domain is GAGVSQTPSNKVTEKGKYVELRCDPISGHTALYWYRQSLGQGPEFLIYFQGTGAADDSGLPNDRFFAVRPEGSVSTLKIQRTERGDSAVYLCASTNWSTAEMNTEAFFGQGTRLTVV.

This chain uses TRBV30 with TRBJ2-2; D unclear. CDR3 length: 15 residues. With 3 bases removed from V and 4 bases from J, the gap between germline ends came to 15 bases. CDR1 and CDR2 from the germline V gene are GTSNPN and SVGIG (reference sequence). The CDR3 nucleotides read TGTGCCTGGAGGTGGCCGAGTTTGAGCACCGGGGAGCTGTTTTTT. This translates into CAWRWPSLSTGELFF.

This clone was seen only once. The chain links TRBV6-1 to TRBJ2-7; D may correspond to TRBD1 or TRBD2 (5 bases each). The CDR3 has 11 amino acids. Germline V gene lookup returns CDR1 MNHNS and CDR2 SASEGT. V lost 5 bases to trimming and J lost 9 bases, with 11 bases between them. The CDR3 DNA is TGTGCCAGCAGTTCCTATGGGGGGCAGTACTTC. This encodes CASSSYGGQYF.

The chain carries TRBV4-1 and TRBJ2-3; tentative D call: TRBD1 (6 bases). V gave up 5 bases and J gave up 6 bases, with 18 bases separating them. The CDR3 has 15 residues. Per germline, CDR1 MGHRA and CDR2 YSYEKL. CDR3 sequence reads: CASSAPGRGEDTQYF. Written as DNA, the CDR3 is TGCGCCAGCAGCGCCCCCGGCAGGGGCGAGGATACGCAGTATTTT.

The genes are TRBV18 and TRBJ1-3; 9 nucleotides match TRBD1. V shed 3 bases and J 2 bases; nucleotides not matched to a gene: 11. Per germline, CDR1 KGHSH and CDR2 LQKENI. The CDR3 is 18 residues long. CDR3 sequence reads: CASSPLPDRGMAGNTIYF. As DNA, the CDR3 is TGTGCCAGCTCACCGCTTCCCGACAGGGGGATGGCTGGAAACACCATATATTTT.

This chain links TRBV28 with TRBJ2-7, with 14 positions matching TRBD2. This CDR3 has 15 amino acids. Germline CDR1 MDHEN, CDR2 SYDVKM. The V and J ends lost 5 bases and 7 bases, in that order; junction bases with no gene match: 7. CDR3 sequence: CASSPGTSGSREQYF. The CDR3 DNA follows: TGTGCCAGCAGTCCCGGGACTAGCGGGAGCCGGGAGCAGTACTTC.

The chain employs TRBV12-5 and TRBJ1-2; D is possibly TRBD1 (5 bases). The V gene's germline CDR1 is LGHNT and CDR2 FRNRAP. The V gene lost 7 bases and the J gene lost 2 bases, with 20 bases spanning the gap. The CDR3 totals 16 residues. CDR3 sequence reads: CASAPIIKKGNYGYTF. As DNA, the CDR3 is TGTGCTAGTGCCCCCATTATAAAGAAGGGGAACTATGGCTACACCTTC.

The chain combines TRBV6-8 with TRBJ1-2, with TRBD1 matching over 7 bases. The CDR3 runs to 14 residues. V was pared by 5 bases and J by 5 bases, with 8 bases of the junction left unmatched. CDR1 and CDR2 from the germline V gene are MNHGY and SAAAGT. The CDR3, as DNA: TGTGCCAGCAGTCGAGGACAGGTCAGATATGGCTACACCTTC. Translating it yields CASSRGQVRYGYTF.

The CDR3 coding sequence is TGTGCCAGCAGCTTAAGGGGGGGAGCCTACGAGCAGTACTTC. Its translation is CASSLRGGAYEQYF. V is TRBV11-3 and J is TRBJ2-7; TRBD2 is a possible D gene (7 bases). CDR1 SGHNT and CDR2 YENEEA come from the germline V gene. CDR3 length: 14 residues. V was trimmed by 2 bases and J by 2 bases, leaving 10 bases between them.

The CDR3 DNA is TGCGCCAGCAGCTTGGAATTCGGGAGGAACTACGAGCAGTACTTC. It specifies CASSLEFGRNYEQYF. The J gene is TRBJ2-7, the V gene TRBV5-1, with TRBD2 identical over 7 bases. Trimming cost V 0 bases and J 3 bases; bases outside gene matches: 6. This CDR3 has 15 residues. Germline V gene sequence: CDR1 SGHRS, CDR2 YFSETQ.

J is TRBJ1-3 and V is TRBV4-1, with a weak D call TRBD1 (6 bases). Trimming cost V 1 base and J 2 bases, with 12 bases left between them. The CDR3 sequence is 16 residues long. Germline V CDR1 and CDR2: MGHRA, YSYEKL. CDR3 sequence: CASSQGLYRAGNTIYF. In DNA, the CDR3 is TGCGCCAGCAGCCAAGGACTTTACAGGGCTGGAAACACCATATATTTT.

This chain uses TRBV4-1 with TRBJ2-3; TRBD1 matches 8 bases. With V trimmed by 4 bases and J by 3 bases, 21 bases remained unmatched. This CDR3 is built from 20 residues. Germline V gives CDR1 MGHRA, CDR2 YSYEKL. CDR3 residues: CASSLTSPGTGSGRTDTQYF. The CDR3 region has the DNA TGCGCCAGCAGCCTGACTAGTCCCGGGACAGGTTCGGGTAGGACAGATACGCAGTATTTT.

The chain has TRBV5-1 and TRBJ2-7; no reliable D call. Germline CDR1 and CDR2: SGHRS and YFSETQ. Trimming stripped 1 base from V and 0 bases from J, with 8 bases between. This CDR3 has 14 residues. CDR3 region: CASSLTASSYEQYF. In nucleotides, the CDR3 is TGCGCCAGCAGCTTGACGGCGAGCTCCTACGAGCAGTACTTC.

The CDR3 region has the DNA TGTGCCAGCAGCCCAGCAGGGACAGCGAACACTGAAGCTTTCTTT. This sequence encodes CASSPAGTANTEAFF. V and J are TRBV5-5 and TRBJ1-1, with 7 bases matching TRBD1. The germline V gene has CDR1 SGHKS and CDR2 YYEKEE (reference sequence). V dropped 4 bases and J dropped 1; count of bases not matched to a gene: 7. This CDR3 spans 15 amino acids.

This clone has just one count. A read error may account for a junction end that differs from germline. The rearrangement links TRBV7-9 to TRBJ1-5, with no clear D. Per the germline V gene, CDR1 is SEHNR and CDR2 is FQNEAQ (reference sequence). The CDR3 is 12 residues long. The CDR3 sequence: CASSFSSQPQHF. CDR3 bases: TGTGCCAGCAGTTTTAGCAGTCAGCCCCAGCATTTT.